Presented here are 13 T cell receptor beta chains from one specimen sequenced in a study of beta chain features in type 1 diabetes. The sequenced template was cDNA made from the entire isolated RNA. Only in-frame clones appear in the TCRdb table, and some are missing; sequencing was by immunoSEQ multiplex PCR. The sample has roughly 400,000 clones; roughly 14% are singletons. Source material: naive CD4+ T cells from blood. These receptors originate from a man aged 30 to 39 in good health.

This chain uses TRBV6-6 with TRBJ2-4, with D perhaps TRBD1 or TRBD2 (5 bases each). Germline V gene lookup returns CDR1 MNHNY and CDR2 SVGAGI (reference sequence). The ends were cut back, 8 bases at V and 0 bases at J, with 14 bases in the middle. This CDR3 region has 15 residues. CDR3 residues: CASPLWGIAKNIQYF. CDR3 sequence (DNA): TGTGCCAGCCCTTTATGGGGGATAGCCAAAAACATTCAGTACTTC.

The rearrangement links TRBV5-1 to TRBJ2-5; 8 nucleotides align to TRBD2. Unmatched junction bases numbered 16, after V lost 4 bases and J lost 5 bases. The CDR3 covers 17 residues. Germline CDR1 SGHRS, CDR2 YFSETQ. The DNA for the CDR3 is TGCGCCAGCAGCATAGGACTAGCTCCGACGGTAGGGGAGACCCAGTACTTC. This translates into CASSIGLAPTVGETQYF.

The J gene is TRBJ2-1, the V gene TRBV30; the D gene is possibly TRBD2 (6 bases). Trimming pared 2 bases from V and 15 bases from J, leaving 17 bases between. The CDR3 runs 12 residues. Germline CDR1 is GTSNPN and CDR2 is SVGIG (reference sequence). CDR3 DNA sequence: TGTGCCTGGAGTACCCCGGTAGCGGCACGGTTCTTC. It encodes CAWSTPVAARFF.

The chain employs TRBV29-1 and TRBJ1-2; the match to TRBD1 covers 7 bases. CDR3 size: 13 residues. V was pared by 4 bases and J by 6 bases, with 8 bases of the junction left unmatched. Germline CDR1 and CDR2: SQVTM and ANQGSEA. CDR3 in amino acids: CSVGVRGNNGYTF. CDR3 bases: TGCAGCGTTGGCGTCAGGGGGAATAATGGCTACACCTTC.

The chain joins TRBV7-2 to TRBJ2-3; D is uncertain. This CDR3 spans 16 amino acids. The germline V gene has CDR1 SGHTA and CDR2 FQGNSA. The germline V and J ends were trimmed by 4 bases and 3 bases, with 17 bases remaining between them. DNA of the CDR3: TGTGCCAGCAGCTCCGGTATCGTCGTGGGGACAGATACGCAGTATTTT. Translation gives CASSSGIVVGTDTQYF.

This chain connects TRBV7-9 to TRBJ2-1; D is tentatively TRBD1 or TRBD2 (5 bases each). CDR3 length: 14 amino acids. Germline values: CDR1 SEHNR, CDR2 FQNEAQ (reference sequence). V gave up 1 base and J gave up 12 bases, with 16 bases separating them. The DNA of the CDR3 is TGTGCCAGCAGCTTAGGTCAAACCCCGGGACCGCAGTTCTTC. The encoded protein is CASSLGQTPGPQFF.

The sample holds many counts of this clone. V and J are TRBV16 and TRBJ1-6; 10 positions match TRBD1. After removal of 4 bases from V and 9 bases from J, the junction contained 6 bases not matched to a gene. CDR3 length: 15 residues. CDR1 is KGHSY, CDR2 FQNENV, per germline. The CDR3 protein is CASSLERDRGSPLHF. The DNA for the CDR3 is TGTGCCAGCAGCCTTGAGCGGGACAGGGGTTCACCCCTCCACTTT.

The genes are TRBV4-1 and TRBJ2-1, with unresolved D. The CDR3 sequence is 12 residues long. In germline, CDR1 is MGHRA, CDR2 YSYEKL. Trimming removed 1 base from V and 10 bases from J, with 8 bases in between. The CDR3 sequence: CASSQARSEQFF. CDR3 bases: TGCGCCAGCAGCCAAGCCCGGTCAGAGCAGTTCTTC.

This clone was seen a few times. The rearrangement links TRBV11-2 to TRBJ2-7; no definite D call. The V gene lost 6 bases and the J gene lost 0 bases, with 6 bases spanning the gap. Germline CDR1 is SGHAT and CDR2 is FQNNGV. This CDR3 is 12 amino acids long. CDR3 in DNA: TGTGCCAGCAGTTCTAGCTCCTACGAGCAGTACGTC. This gives the protein CASSSSSYEQYV.

There are a few counts of this clone. This sequence joins TRBV11-2 and TRBJ2-2; 9 positions match TRBD2. Germline lookup yields CDR1 SGHAT and CDR2 FQNNGV. V dropped 6 bases and J dropped 6; count of bases not matched to a gene: 11. This CDR3 has 16 amino acids. The CDR3 region is CASRKPRGLAPGELFF. The CDR3 bases are TGTGCCAGCAGGAAGCCTCGGGGACTAGCTCCCGGGGAGCTGTTTTTT.

The rearrangement uses TRBV19 and TRBJ2-1; tentatively, D is TRBD1 or TRBD2 (5 bases each). This CDR3 region has 15 residues. Germline CDR1 LNHDA, CDR2 SQIVND (reference sequence). V lost 5 bases and J lost 6, with 17 bases in between. The CDR3, as DNA: TGTGCCAGTAGTGCTACTAGTAGGGGCGTCAATGAGCAGTTCTTC. Translating it yields CASSATSRGVNEQFF.

This clone came up a few times. The chain is built from TRBV5-4 and TRBJ2-6, with unresolved D. The CDR3 is 16 residues long. Germline loops: CDR1 SGHNT, CDR2 YYREEE (reference sequence). Trimming removed 4 bases from V and 0 bases from J, with 11 bases in between. CDR3 DNA sequence: TGTGCCAGCAGCCCAGAGCCGCTCTCTGGGGCCAACGTCCTGACTTTC. Encoded protein: CASSPEPLSGANVLTF.

The chain combines TRBV5-1 with TRBJ2-3; no definite D call. Looked up from germline, CDR1 is SGHRS and CDR2 is YFSETQ. The CDR3 loop spans 15 amino acids. The germline V and J ends were trimmed by 2 bases and 0 bases, with 10 bases remaining between them. The CDR3 loop is CASSFLGSSTDTQYF. CDR3 coding DNA: TGCGCCAGCAGCTTTTTGGGTTCTAGCACAGATACGCAGTATTTT.